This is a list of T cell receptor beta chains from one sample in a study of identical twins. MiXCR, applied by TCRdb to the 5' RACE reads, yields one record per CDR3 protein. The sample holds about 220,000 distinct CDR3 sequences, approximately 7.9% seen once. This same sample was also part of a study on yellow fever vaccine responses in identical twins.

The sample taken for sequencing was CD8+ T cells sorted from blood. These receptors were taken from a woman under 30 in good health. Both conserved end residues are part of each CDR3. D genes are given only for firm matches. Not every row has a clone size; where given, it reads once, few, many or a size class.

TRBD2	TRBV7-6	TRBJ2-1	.	TGTGCCAGCAGCCGACCGTCAGGGACTAGCGAGTTAAGGGGATACAATGAGCAGTTCTTC	CASSRPSGTSELRGYNEQFF
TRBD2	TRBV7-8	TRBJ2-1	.	TGTGCCAGCAGCCTAGGGTTTTGGCGGGAGAGCAATGAGCAGTTCTTC	CASSLGFWRESNEQFF
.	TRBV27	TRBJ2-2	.	TGTGCCAGCACACCCGCGAACACCGGGGAGCTGTTTTTT	CASTPANTGELFF
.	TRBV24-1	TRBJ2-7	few	TGTGCCACCGTAGGGGAGCAGTACTTC	CATVGEQYF
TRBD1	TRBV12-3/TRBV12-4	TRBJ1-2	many	TGTGCCAGCAGTTTCAGGATAAGGGACAGACCTACTGGCTACACCTTC	CASSFRIRDRPTGYTF
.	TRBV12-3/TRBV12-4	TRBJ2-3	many	TGTGCCAGCAGTTCACGGAGGGGGGGGTACACAGATACGCAGTATTTT	CASSSRRGGYTDTQYF
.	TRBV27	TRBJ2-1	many	TGTGCCAGCAGTCCAGGGGGGCTGTACAATGAGCAGTTCTTC	CASSPGGLYNEQFF
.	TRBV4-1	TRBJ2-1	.	TGCGCCAGCAGCCAAGATCGGTCTGGCGGCAATGAGCAGTTCTTC	CASSQDRSGGNEQFF
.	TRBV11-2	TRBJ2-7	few	TGTGCCAGCAGCCGCGGCGATGACAGGTTCTACGAGCAGTACTTC	CASSRGDDRFYEQYF
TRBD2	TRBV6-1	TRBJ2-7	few	TGTGCCAGCAGCCACCGACTAGCGGACTACGAGCAGTACTTC	CASSHRLADYEQYF
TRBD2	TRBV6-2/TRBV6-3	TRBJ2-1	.	TGTGCCAGCAGACGTCTAGCGGGGTACAATGAGCAGTTCTTC	CASRRLAGYNEQFF
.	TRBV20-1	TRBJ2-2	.	TGCAGTGTAGGGGAATACACCGGGGAGCTGTTTTTT	CSVGEYTGELFF
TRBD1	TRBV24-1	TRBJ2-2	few	TGTGCCACCAGTGACTCGGACAGGGGGGCCACCGGGGAGCTGTTTTTT	CATSDSDRGATGELFF
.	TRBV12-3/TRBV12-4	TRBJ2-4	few	TGTGCCAGCAGCCCCGGGTTAAACATTCAGTACTTC	CASSPGLNIQYF
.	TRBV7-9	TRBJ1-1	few	TGTGCCAGCAGCGCCGGGCGGCCGAACACTGAAGCTTTCTTT	CASSAGRPNTEAFF
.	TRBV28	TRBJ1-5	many	TGTGCCAGCAGCCCCGTGGGGCAGAATCAGCCCCAGCATTTT	CASSPVGQNQPQHF
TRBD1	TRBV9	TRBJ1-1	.	TGTGCCAGCAGCGATCAGGGGGCTGAAGCTTTCTTT	CASSDQGAEAFF
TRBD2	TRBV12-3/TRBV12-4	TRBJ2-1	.	TGTGCCAGCAGTTTAGGTATTAGCGGGAAATACAATGAGCAGTTCTTC	CASSLGISGKYNEQFF
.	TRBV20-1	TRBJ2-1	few	TGCAGTGCTAGAGACAGTTTCGGACTACTATACAATGAGCAGTTCTTC	CSARDSFGLLYNEQFF
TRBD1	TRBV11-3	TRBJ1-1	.	TGTGCCAGCAACCACCCAGAGACAGGGGCTTATGCTGAAGCTTTCTTT	CASNHPETGAYAEAFF
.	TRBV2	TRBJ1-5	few	TGTGCCAGCAGACGCACAGGGTATAGCAATCAGCCCCAGCATTTT	CASRRTGYSNQPQHF
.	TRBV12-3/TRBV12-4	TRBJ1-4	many	TGTGCCAGCAGTTTATGGGGGGTGAATGAAAAACTGTTTTTT	CASSLWGVNEKLFF
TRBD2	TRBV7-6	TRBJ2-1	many	TGTGCCAGCAGCTTATCTAGCGGATATTACGATGAGCAGTTCTTC	CASSLSSGYYDEQFF
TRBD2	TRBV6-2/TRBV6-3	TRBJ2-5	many	TGTGCCAGCAGGAGACTAGCGGCATTACAAGAGACCCAGTACTTC	CASRRLAALQETQYF
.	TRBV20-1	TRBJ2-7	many	TGCAGTGCTCCCCGAGGGGTTTTCTCCTACGAGCAGTACTTC	CSAPRGVFSYEQYF
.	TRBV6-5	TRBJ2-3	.	TGTGCCAGCAGTTACCGCAGGGGGGCGTATACGCAGTATTTT	CASSYRRGAYTQYF
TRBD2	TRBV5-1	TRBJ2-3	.	TGCGCCAGCAGCGCCGGACTAGCGGGAGCGATAGATACGCAGTATTTT	CASSAGLAGAIDTQYF
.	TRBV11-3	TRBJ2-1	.	TGTGCCAGCCTTCGGGCGGCTAATCCGGACAATGAGCAGTTCTTC	CASLRAANPDNEQFF
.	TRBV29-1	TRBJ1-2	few	TGCAGCGTTGAAGATCCGGGAGCGTCGACATGCACCTTC	CSVEDPGASTCTF
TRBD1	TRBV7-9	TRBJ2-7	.	TGTGCCAGCAGCTTTCTGGGACAGGGATTCTACGAGCAGTACTTC	CASSFLGQGFYEQYF
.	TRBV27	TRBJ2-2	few	TGTGCCAGCAGTTTACGGGCCACCAACCCCGGGGAGCTGTTTTTT	CASSLRATNPGELFF
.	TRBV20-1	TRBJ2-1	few	TGCAGTGCTAGAGATTTCAAACAGGACAATGAGCAGTTCTTC	CSARDFKQDNEQFF
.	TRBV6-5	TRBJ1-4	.	TGTGCCAGCAGTTACAGGGCAGGAAATGAAAAACTGTTTTTT	CASSYRAGNEKLFF
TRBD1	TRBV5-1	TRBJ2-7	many	TGCGCCAGCACCTTTGACCATCCCGGGACAGGCTCCTACGAGCAGTACTTC	CASTFDHPGTGSYEQYF
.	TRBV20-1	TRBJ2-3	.	TGCAGTACCGATACGCAGTATTTT	CSTDTQYF
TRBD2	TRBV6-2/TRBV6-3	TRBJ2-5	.	TGTGCCAGCAGTCAACTAGCGAGAGAAGACCAAGAGACCCAGTACTTC	CASSQLAREDQETQYF
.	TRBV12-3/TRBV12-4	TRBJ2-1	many	TGTGCCAGCAGTTTAGTGGCAGGGGGGTGGGATGAGCAGTTCTTC	CASSLVAGGWDEQFF
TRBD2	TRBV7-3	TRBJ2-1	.	TGTGCCAGCAGCTTAGACGGGCTAGCGGGAGATGAGCAGTTCTTC	CASSLDGLAGDEQFF
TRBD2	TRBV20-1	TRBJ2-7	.	TGCAGTGCTAGACGACTAGCGGGAACGTACGAGCAGTACTTC	CSARRLAGTYEQYF